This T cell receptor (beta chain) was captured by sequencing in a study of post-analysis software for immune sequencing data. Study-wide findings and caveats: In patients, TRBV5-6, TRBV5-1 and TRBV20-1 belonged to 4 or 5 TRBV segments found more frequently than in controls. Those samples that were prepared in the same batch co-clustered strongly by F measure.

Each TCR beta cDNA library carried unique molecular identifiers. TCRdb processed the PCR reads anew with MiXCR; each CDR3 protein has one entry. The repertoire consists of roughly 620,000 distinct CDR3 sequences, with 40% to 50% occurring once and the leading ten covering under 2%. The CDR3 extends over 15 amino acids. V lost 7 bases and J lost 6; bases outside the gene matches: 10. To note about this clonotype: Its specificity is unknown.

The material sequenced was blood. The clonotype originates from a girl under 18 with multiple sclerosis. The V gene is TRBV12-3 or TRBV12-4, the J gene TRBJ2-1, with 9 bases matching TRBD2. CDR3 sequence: CASTPGLAGTNEQFF. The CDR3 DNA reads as TGTGCCAGCACCCCAGGGCTAGCGGGGACCAATGAGCAGTTCTTC.